The rows below give T cell receptor beta chains drawn from one sample of a study of regulatory T cells in long-lasting Graves disease. TCRdb analysed the multiplex PCR reads with MiXCR anew, one entry per CDR3 protein. The sample carries 400,000 to 550,000 distinct CDR3 sequences, about 15% recorded once. The sample was also linked to a second study, of T cells in Graves' hyperthyroidism and ophthalmopathy.

Sequencing used peripheral blood mononuclear cells (PBMCs), obtained at new diagnosis, from a patient treated with antithyroid drugs. The origin of the receptors is a young woman with Graves disease. The CDR3 runs from the conserved cysteine through the conserved F or W. Expanded clones get a size class; other rows say once, few or many, or leave the size out.

clone_size cdr3_length v_call cdr3_aa
many 18 TRBV20-1 CSARGTSGPLSSYNEQFF
few 16 TRBV24-1 CATSDLLGTGGNEQFF
few 16 TRBV28 CASSLWASGRVDEQFF
few 17 TRBV27 CASSLRGSGSRTYEQYF
many 12 TRBV12-3/TRBV12-4 CASSRGYNEQFF
many 13 TRBV5-1 CASSSDLFYEQYF
many 12 TRBV19 CASRRGVTEAFF
many 13 TRBV10-3 CAIGTASNQPQHF
many 15 TRBV2 CASSEWFSSHNEQFF
many 15 TRBV30 CAWSSWGGDTPEAFF
many 21 TRBV2 CASCARTDQGEFDPGAYEQYF
few 16 TRBV15 CATSREQGFRENTIYF
many 15 TRBV20-1 CSARETVFMNTEAFF
many 15 TRBV15 CATAEDMISYNEQFF
many 15 TRBV10-3 CAIRRTSGRAGEQFF
many 14 TRBV7-9 CASHGGAGSSEAFF
few 17 TRBV5-4 CASSSPPSDPFHNEQFF
many 14 TRBV12-3/TRBV12-4 CASSFTRGVNEQFF
many 13 TRBV5-1 CASTGEGNTEAFF
many 14 TRBV2 CASSEAWVAYEQYF
many 12 TRBV20-1 CSARVGSYEQFF
few 18 TRBV7-2 CASSLEGVGHPGHYGYTF
few 13 TRBV18 CASSGGLDTEAFF
NA 15 TRBV18 CASSPRTSGDNKQFF
many 12 TRBV11-2 CASSFGNTEAFF
NA 13 TRBV25-1 CASRGVSPDTQYF
NA 21 TRBV25-1 CASSESVPGLAGSESTDTQYF
NA 13 TRBV6-1 CASGTGPNYGYTF
many 15 TRBV18 CASSPLRRSTDTQYF
few 13 TRBV30 CACGTLGGNTIYF
NA 13 TRBV29-1 CSVVIAESYEQYF
many 15 TRBV20-1 CSARDGGRSTDTQYF
many 15 TRBV7-9 CASNPTTDVSLEQFF
few 12 TRBV7-9 CASGIDKNIQYF
many 15 TRBV5-5 CASSSTPGSNQPQHF
many 14 TRBV5-4 CASSPAEGGYGYTF
many 17 TRBV12-3/TRBV12-4 CASSFAGGPSRTYEQYF
many 14 TRBV14 CASSQVRGLGEQFF
many 14 TRBV2 CASRGDRSIQPQHF
NA 13 TRBV5-6 CASSLGQPEKLFF
NA 13 TRBV12-3/TRBV12-4 CASSTGGSGELFF
NA 14 TRBV9 CASSVRDGNEKLFF
few 13 TRBV27 CASSEWSNQPQHF
few 16 TRBV19 CASSPRLAGGQETQYF
NA 10 TRBV20-1 CSAQTCEQYF
NA 14 TRBV7-9 CASSHREMNTEAFF
NA 15 TRBV10-3 CAISESTLRDTEAFF
many 13 TRBV7-9 CASSPDWYNEQFF
many 14 TRBV18 CASSPGLGTDTQYF
once 14 TRBV11-1 CASSSGTVVYEQYF
NA 16 TRBV6-1 CASKKRRKGLTDTQYF
few 13 TRBV6-1 CASSRDRAEKLFF
many 14 TRBV29-1 CSVAATGTGDTQYF
NA 15 TRBV2 CASSQEQGYTGELFF
few 13 TRBV10-3 CAIRLSSQETQYF
many 14 TRBV29-1 CSAGGRGSPYEQYF
NA 12 TRBV25-1 CTEGQGIYEQYF
NA 17 TRBV4-1 CASSQPRLVRSYNEQFF
many 12 TRBV18 CASSGMYTEAFF